This entry is about one T cell receptor beta chain. Its target is not known. Germline assignment: CDR1 MNHEY and CDR2 SMNVEV (reference sequence). V was pared by 6 bases and J by 7 bases, with 17 bases of the junction left unmatched. CDR3 length equals 16 residues. This record belongs to a study of T cell repertoires in cytomegalovirus infection. Turning to the study itself: It can be stated that public TCR beta signatures indicated CMV infection as well as a matching HLA type. Study-wide findings and caveats: The ex vivo response was dominated by HLA-C-restricted CMV-specific TCR beta clonotypes. Identification of carriers of CMV plus the relevant HLA was achieved through cumulative public TCR beta family frequency.

MiXCR, run by TCRdb on the reads, gives a single entry per CDR3 protein. Of approximately 730,000 distinct CDR3 sequences in the sample, roughly 33% were seen once. The origin of this receptor is a human donor in good health (CMV status not recorded). Some clones in this sample may be carry-over from other donors' samples. This rearrangement joins TRBV27 to TRBJ2-7; TRBD1 matches at 8 bases. The material was cultured PBMCs, obtained from culture after CMV antigen stimulation. The CDR3 is CASSWKSMQGAGEQYF. CDR3 DNA: TGTGCCAGCAGCTGGAAGTCGATGCAGGGGGCGGGGGAGCAGTACTTC.